This T cell receptor beta chain emerged from a study of identifying expanded T cells in peripheral blood. Regarding this clone: Antigen specificity is unknown.

TCRdb's table, derived via immunoSEQ multiplex PCR, lists solely in-frame clones and lacks some. The profile shows roughly 100,000 clones, approximately 88% of them singletons. The study, taken as a whole, reports: Technical replicates showed roughly 1.2 changed clones; approximately 2 weeks 15 to 20; four weeks 19. Across healthy donors, higher total template counts meant significantly greater roughly two-week count variance.

This receptor was identified in a person aged 18-69 years in good health. Material: blood.

The CDR3 is CSGGDTQYF. CDR3 nucleotides: TGCAGTGGCGGGGATACGCAGTATTTT. This chain connects TRBV20-1 to TRBJ2-3, with D tentatively TRBD2 (5 bases). This CDR3 is built from 9 residues. V was cut by 7 bases and J by 6 bases, with 5 bases left in between. CDR1 DFQATT and CDR2 SNEGSKA come from the germline V gene (reference sequence).